Presented here are 3 T cell receptor beta chains from one specimen sequenced in a study of human T cells and chemical hapten exposure. Noted time point: pre-sensitization, week 0. Specified treatment: therapeutic diphenylcyclopropenone sensitization with weekly scalp DPC. TCRdb passed the RACE reads through MiXCR, listing each CDR3 protein once. This sample has 85,000 to 100,000 distinct CDR3 sequences, with 10% to 11% found just once. The sequences come from whole blood, collected in connection with sensitization to the hapten diphenylcyclopropenone (DPC). These TCRs come from a woman in her sixties with alopecia areata. Some clones in this sample may be carry-over from other donors' samples.

In its sample, this clonotype was seen many times. The chain uses TRBV20-1 and TRBJ2-7; no clear D gene. The V and J ends lost 3 bases and 2 bases respectively, with 14 bases between them. The CDR3 covers 14 residues. From germline, CDR1 is DFQATT and CDR2 SNEGSKA (reference sequence). The CDR3 nucleotides are TGCAGTGCTAGCTCACAGAATTTCCCCTACGAGCAGTACTTC. Residues: CSASSQNFPYEQYF.

At least ten counts were recorded for this clonotype. The chain links TRBV30 to TRBJ2-7; D not resolved. Germline-derived CDR1 and CDR2 are GTSNPN and SVGIG (reference sequence). This CDR3 comprises 12 residues. The V gene lost 2 bases and the J gene lost 2 bases, with 7 bases spanning the gap. CDR3 amino acids: CAWSMQPYEQYF. The CDR3 coding sequence is TGTGCCTGGAGTATGCAGCCCTACGAGCAGTACTTC. The full variable domain, in which reference TRBV30 and TRBJ2-7 provide the parts outside the CDR3, is SQTIHQWPATLVQPVGSPLSLECTVEGTSNPNLYWYRQAAGRGLQLLFYSVGIGQISSEVPQNLSASRPQDRQFILSSKKLLLSDSGFYLCAWSMQPYEQYFGPGTRLTVT.

This clonotype has ten or more counts. This sequence joins TRBV2 and TRBJ1-6; D might be TRBD1 (5 bases). The germline V and J ends were trimmed by 1 base and 7 bases, with 11 bases remaining between them. Germline V gene data show CDR1 as SNHLY and CDR2 as FYNNEI. This CDR3 has 15 amino acids. DNA for the CDR3: TGTGCCAGCAGTGAAGGAACAGGATTGAATTCACCCCTCCACTTT. It yields the protein CASSEGTGLNSPLHF.